The TCR beta chain described here comes from a study of blood T cell repertoires in COVID-19. Study information: Donors in the United States, Italy and Spain gave samples during acute or convalescent COVID-19. Nucleic acid was either cDNA or gDNA, and it came from T cells, B-cell-depleted T cells, or PBMCs.

Original processing methods: Reference gene primers were amplified, and this amplification served to estimate nucleated cell counts. Data came from immunoSEQ multiplex PCR; TCRdb stores just in-frame clones and leaves some out. That table furnishes V, J and clone size, whereas the DNA furnished D and trimming. The sample lists over 90,000 clones, less than 90% occurring once. The V gene's germline CDR1 is WNHNN and CDR2 SYGVQD (reference sequence). The CDR3 spans 15 residues. After removal of 9 bases from V and 3 bases from J, the junction contained 10 bases not matched to a gene. V and J are TRBV10-1 and TRBJ2-2; 7 bases are a match to TRBD1. This clonotype originated in a human donor in a cohort sampled during active COVID-19. The material sequenced was peripheral blood. CDR3 sequence reads: CARRWTGLYTGELFF. DNA for the CDR3: TGCGCCAGACGGTGGACAGGCCTCTACACCGGGGAGCTGTTTTTT.